These 12 T cell receptor beta chains share one sample of origin, sequenced in a study of T cell changes during pregnancy in multiple sclerosis (dated by TCRdb to the late 2010s). Library method: the immunoSEQ multiplex PCR assay. This is the immuneACCESS table as TCRdb keeps it, with only in-frame sequences that have V and J called. A part of the clones is gone; compared with another copy, unresolved V genes explain less than half, and the rest is unexplained. The sample table holds tens of thousands of clones, of which 85% to 95% were seen once. The ten largest clones capture around 8% of the sample. Here the sequenced sample was CD8+ T cells from peripheral blood mononuclear cells, taken in the third trimester of pregnancy. These receptors all come from a female donor with multiple sclerosis, enrolled in a pregnancy study.

The chain carries TRBV27 and TRBJ2-3; 12 positions match TRBD2. The germline V gene has CDR1 MNHEY and CDR2 SMNVEV (reference sequence). The CDR3 sequence is 15 residues long. Unmatched junction bases numbered 3, after V lost 2 bases and J lost 6 bases. The CDR3 DNA reads as TGTGCCAGCAGTTTAACTAGCGGGGGGATGGATACGCAGTATTTT. It is translated as CASSLTSGGMDTQYF.

The chain recombines TRBV6-5 with TRBJ2-1, with TRBD2 identical over 9 bases. Germline CDR1 and CDR2: MNHEY and SVGAGI. The CDR3 sequence is 15 residues long. J was trimmed by 8 bases and V by 0 bases; bases with no gene match: 5. CDR3 residues: CASSYSAGGLDEQFF. Written as DNA, the CDR3 is TGTGCCAGCAGTTACTCTGCGGGGGGGCTAGATGAGCAGTTCTTC.

V is TRBV6-4 and J is TRBJ2-1, with 11 bases that match TRBD1. The CDR3 extends over 16 amino acids. CDR1 is MRHNA, CDR2 SNTAGT, per germline. The ends lost 5 bases at V and 6 bases at J; junction bases unmatched: 9. The CDR3: CASSPSGQGVPNEQFF. CDR3 nucleotides: TGTGCCAGCAGTCCCTCGGGACAGGGGGTTCCCAATGAGCAGTTCTTC.

The chain joins TRBV14 to TRBJ2-1; D unclear. The CDR3 runs to 12 residues. The germline V and J ends were trimmed by 1 base and 6 bases, with 4 bases remaining between them. CDR1 is SGHDN, CDR2 FVKESK, per germline. The CDR3, as DNA: TGTGCCAGCAGCCAAGCCCTCAATGAGCAGTTCTTC. Encoded protein: CASSQALNEQFF.

The chain couples TRBV5-3 to TRBJ2-5, with D possibly being TRBD2 (6 bases). TRBV5-3 is given ORF status, its function remaining uncertain. The V end lost 1 base, the J end lost 5 bases, and 12 bases lay between the germline ends. The CDR3 runs to 14 residues. The CDR3 sequence: CARSLRTEGETQYF. CDR3 sequence (DNA): TGTGCCAGAAGCTTGAGGACGGAGGGGGAGACCCAGTACTTC.

Notes on this clone: At one boundary the junction diverges from the germline segment, which might be a read error. J is TRBJ2-2 and V is TRBV7-7, with 8 bases identical to TRBD1. Germline lookup yields CDR1 SSHAT and CDR2 FNYEAQ (reference sequence). CDR3 length: 16 residues. CDR3 loop: CASSLSLGTGPGELFF. DNA for the CDR3: TGTGCTAGCAGCTTGTCGCTCGGGACAGGACCCGGGGAGCTGTTTTTT.

A remark on this clone: The junction and the germline gene differ at one end; a read error may be behind it. This rearrangement joins TRBV11-2 to TRBJ2-3; 15 bases map to TRBD2. CDR3 length equals 13 residues. Germline CDR1 SGHAT, CDR2 FQNNGV. The CDR3: CASSLGTSGGERF. CDR3 nucleotide sequence: TGTGCCAGCAGCTTAGGGACTAGCGGGGGGGAGCGCTTT. The complete variable domain, with remaining parts taken from reference TRBV11-2 and TRBJ2-3, reads EAGVAQSPRYKIIEKRQSVAFWCNPISGHATLYWYQQILGQGPKLLIQFQNNGVVDDSQLPKDRFSAERLKGVDSTLKIQPAKLEDSAVYLCASSLGTSGGERFGPGTRLTVL.

The gene calls are TRBV6-5 and TRBJ1-2; no definite D call. Trimming cost V 0 bases and J 6 bases, with 17 bases left between them. CDR1 MNHEY and CDR2 SVGAGI come from the germline V gene. The CDR3 has 16 residues. CDR3 sequence: CASSYSSGERGHGYTF. The CDR3 coding sequence is TGTGCCAGCAGTTACTCGAGTGGGGAGAGAGGTCATGGCTACACCTTC.

V usage is TRBV9 and J usage is TRBJ2-1; no clear D. The CDR3 totals 16 residues. Deletions cut 0 bases from V and 6 bases from J, with 16 bases between. Germline CDR1 and CDR2: SGDLS and YYNGEE. The CDR3 sequence is CASSVATRPDPNEQFF. CDR3 in DNA: TGTGCCAGCAGCGTAGCTACGCGGCCCGATCCCAATGAGCAGTTCTTC.

CDR3 coding DNA: TGTGCCAGCAGCTTGAGCCAGGGCCCCCAAGAGACCCAGTACTTC. It is translated as CASSLSQGPQETQYF. This sequence joins TRBV5-4 and TRBJ2-5, with TRBD1 as a possible D gene (5 bases). This CDR3 has 15 amino acids. Germline lookup yields CDR1 SGHNT and CDR2 YYREEE (reference sequence). The ends were cut back, 1 base at V and 1 base at J, with 11 bases in the middle. Full variable domain (outside the CDR3, taken from reference TRBV5-4 and TRBJ2-5): ETGVTQSPTHLIKTRGQQVTLRCSSQSGHNTVSWYQQALGQGPQFIFQYYREEENGRGNFPPRFSGLQFPNYSSELNVNALELDDSALYLCASSLSQGPQETQYFGPGTRLLVL.

The chain is built from TRBV11-2 and TRBJ2-5; TRBD1 matches at 7 bases. This CDR3 spans 15 amino acids. Germline V CDR1 and CDR2: SGHAT, FQNNGV. J gave up 2 bases and V 3 bases, and 6 bases lay outside the gene matches. CDR3 DNA: TGTGCCAGCAGCTTCCGGGACAGCCAACAAGAGACCCAGTACTTC. This encodes CASSFRDSQQETQYF. Full variable domain (missing parts from reference TRBV11-2 and TRBJ2-5): EAGVAQSPRYKIIEKRQSVAFWCNPISGHATLYWYQQILGQGPKLLIQFQNNGVVDDSQLPKDRFSAERLKGVDSTLKIQPAKLEDSAVYLCASSFRDSQQETQYFGPGTRLLVL.

The CDR3 sequence is CASSSFTGATNEKLFF. The DNA of the CDR3 is TGTGCCAGCAGCTCCTTCACAGGGGCGACTAATGAAAAACTGTTTTTT. The V call is TRBV7-9, the J call TRBJ1-4; 7 bases map to TRBD1. CDR3 length: 16 amino acids. CDR1 and CDR2 (germline): SEHNR, FQNEAQ (reference sequence). The junction had 7 bases not matched to a gene; V was cut back by 4 bases and J by 2 bases.